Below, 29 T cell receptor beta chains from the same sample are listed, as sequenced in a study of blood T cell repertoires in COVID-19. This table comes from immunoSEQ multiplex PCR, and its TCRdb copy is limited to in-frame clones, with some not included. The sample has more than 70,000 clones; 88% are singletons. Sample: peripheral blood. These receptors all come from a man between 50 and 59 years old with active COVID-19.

The CDR3 nucleotides are TGCGCCAGCGGTAAGGAAGGGGAAGGCTACACCTTC. As protein: CASGKEGEGYTF. This rearrangement joins TRBV5-1 to TRBJ1-2, with D possibly TRBD1 on 5 matching bases. CDR1 is SGHRS and CDR2 is YFSETQ in the germline V gene. The V end was cut by 7 bases, the J end by 8 bases, with 15 bases between. This CDR3 is built from 12 residues.

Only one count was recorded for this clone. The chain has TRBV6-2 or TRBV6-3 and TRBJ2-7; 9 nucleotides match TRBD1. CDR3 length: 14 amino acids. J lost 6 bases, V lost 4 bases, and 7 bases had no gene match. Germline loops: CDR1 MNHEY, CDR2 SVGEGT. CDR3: CASSLTGGAFEQYF. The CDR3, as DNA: TGTGCCAGCAGTTTAACAGGGGGCGCGTTCGAGCAGTACTTC.

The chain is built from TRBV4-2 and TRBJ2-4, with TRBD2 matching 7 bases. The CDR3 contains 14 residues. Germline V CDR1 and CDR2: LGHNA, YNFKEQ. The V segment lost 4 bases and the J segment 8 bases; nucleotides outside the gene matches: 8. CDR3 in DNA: TGTGCCAGCAGCCGCACTCGCGGGAGTGACATTCAGTACTTC. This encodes CASSRTRGSDIQYF.

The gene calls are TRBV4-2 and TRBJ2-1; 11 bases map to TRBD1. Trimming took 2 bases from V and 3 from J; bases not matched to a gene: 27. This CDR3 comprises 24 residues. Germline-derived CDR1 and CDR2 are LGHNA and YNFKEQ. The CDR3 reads CASSQTDGTGGKLAGQYLYNEQFF. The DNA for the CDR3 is TGTGCCAGCAGCCAAACGGACGGGACAGGGGGGAAACTAGCGGGTCAATACCTCTACAATGAGCAGTTCTTC.

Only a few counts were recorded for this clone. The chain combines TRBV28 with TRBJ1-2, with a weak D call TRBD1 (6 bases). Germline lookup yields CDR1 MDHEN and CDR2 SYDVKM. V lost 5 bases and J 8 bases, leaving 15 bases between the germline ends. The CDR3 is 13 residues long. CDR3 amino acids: CASSPGTRRGYTF. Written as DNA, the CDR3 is TGTGCCAGCAGTCCGGGGACACGACGGGGCTACACCTTC.

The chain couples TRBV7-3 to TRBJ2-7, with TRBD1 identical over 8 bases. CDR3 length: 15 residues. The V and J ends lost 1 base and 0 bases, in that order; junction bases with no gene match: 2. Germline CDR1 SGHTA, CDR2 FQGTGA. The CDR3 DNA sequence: TGTGCCAGCAGCTTAATACAGGGGGACTCCTACGAGCAGTACTTC. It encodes CASSLIQGDSYEQYF.

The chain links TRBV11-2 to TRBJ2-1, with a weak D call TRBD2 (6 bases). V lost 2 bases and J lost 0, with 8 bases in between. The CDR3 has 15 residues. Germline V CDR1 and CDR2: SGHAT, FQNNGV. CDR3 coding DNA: TGTGCCAGCAGCTTAACCGGGAGCTCCTACAATGAGCAGTTCTTC. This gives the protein CASSLTGSSYNEQFF.

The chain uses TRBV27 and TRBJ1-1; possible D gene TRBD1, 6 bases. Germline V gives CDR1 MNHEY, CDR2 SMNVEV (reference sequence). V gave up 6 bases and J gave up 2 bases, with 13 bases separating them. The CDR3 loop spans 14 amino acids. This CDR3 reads CASSLIGGNTEAFF. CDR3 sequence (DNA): TGTGCCAGCAGCCTTATAGGGGGAAACACTGAAGCTTTCTTT.

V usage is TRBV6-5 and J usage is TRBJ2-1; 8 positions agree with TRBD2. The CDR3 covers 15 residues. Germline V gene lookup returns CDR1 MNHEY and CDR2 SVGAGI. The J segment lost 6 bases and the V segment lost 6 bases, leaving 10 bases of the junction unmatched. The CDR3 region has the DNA TGTGCCAGCAGCCCGGTGTTAGCGGGATTCAATGAGCAGTTCTTC. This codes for CASSPVLAGFNEQFF.

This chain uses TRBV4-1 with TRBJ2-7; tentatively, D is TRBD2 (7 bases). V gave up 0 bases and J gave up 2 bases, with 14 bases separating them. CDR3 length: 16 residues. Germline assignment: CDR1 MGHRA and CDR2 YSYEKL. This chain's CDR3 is CASSQEAGALTYEQYF. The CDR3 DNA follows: TGCGCCAGCAGCCAAGAGGCGGGGGCCTTGACCTACGAGCAGTACTTC.

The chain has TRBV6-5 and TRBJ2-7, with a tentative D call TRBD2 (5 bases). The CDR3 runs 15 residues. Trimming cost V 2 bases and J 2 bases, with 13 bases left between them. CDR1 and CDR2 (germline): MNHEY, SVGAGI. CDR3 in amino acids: CASSYDGERAYEQYF. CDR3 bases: TGTGCCAGCAGTTACGACGGGGAGAGAGCCTACGAGCAGTACTTC.

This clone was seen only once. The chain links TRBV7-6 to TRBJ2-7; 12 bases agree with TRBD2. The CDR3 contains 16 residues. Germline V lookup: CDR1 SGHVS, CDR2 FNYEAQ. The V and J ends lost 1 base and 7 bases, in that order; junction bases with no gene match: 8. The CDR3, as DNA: TGTGCCAGCAGCTTAGGGGCGGCTAGCGGGAGGGGAGAGCAGTACTTC. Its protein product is CASSLGAASGRGEQYF.

CDR3 amino acids: CASSSFGTGGLNEQFF. The CDR3 bases are TGTGCCAGCAGTTCCTTCGGGACAGGGGGCTTGAATGAGCAGTTCTTC. The V call is TRBV6-2 or TRBV6-3, the J call TRBJ2-1, with TRBD1 matching 12 bases. The CDR3 is made up of 16 amino acids. The germline CDR1 and CDR2 sequences are MNHEY and SVGEGT. V lost 4 bases to trimming and J lost 7 bases; unmatched junction nucleotides: 8.

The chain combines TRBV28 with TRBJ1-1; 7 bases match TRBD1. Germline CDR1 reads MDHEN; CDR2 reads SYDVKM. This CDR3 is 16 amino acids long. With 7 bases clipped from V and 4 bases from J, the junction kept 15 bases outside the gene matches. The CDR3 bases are TGTGCCAGCACACTAGAAAGGGGGCTCATAGGCACTGAAGCTTTCTTT. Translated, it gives CASTLERGLIGTEAFF.

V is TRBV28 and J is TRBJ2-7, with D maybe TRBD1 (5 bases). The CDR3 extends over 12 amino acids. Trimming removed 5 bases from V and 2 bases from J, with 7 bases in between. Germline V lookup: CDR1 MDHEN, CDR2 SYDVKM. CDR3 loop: CASSTGPYEQYF. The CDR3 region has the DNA TGTGCCAGCAGTACAGGACCCTACGAGCAGTACTTC.

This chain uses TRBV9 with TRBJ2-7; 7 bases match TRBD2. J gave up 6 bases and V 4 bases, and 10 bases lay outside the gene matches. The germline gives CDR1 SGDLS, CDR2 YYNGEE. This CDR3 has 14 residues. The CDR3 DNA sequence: TGTGCCAGCAGCCTAGCGGTTGGGGAGAGCGAGCAGTACTTC. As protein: CASSLAVGESEQYF.

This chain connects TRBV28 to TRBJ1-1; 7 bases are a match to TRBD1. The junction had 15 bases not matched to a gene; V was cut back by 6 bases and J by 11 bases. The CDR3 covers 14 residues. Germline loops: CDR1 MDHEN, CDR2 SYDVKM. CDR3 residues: CASRPDRVSLSAFF. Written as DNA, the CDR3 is TGTGCCAGCAGACCAGACAGGGTGAGTCTGAGTGCTTTCTTT.

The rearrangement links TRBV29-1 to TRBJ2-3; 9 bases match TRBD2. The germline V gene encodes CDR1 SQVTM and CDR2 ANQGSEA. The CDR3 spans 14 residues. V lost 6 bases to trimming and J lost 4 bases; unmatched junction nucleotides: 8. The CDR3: CSVPGGGGADTQYF. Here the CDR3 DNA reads TGCAGCGTCCCCGGGGGCGGGGGGGCAGATACGCAGTATTTT.

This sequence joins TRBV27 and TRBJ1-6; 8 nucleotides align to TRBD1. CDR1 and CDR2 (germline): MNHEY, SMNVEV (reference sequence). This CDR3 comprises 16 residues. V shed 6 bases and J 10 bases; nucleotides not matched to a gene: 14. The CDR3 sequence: CASRPPPGGAGSPLHF. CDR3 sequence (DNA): TGTGCCAGCAGACCTCCTCCAGGGGGCGCGGGATCACCCCTCCACTTT.

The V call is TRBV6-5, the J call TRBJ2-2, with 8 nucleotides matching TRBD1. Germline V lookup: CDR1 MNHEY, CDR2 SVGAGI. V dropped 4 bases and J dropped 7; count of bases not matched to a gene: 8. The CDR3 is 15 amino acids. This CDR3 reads CASSSEDRAGGELFF. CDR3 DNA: TGTGCCAGCAGTTCCGAGGACAGGGCGGGCGGGGAGCTGTTTTTT.

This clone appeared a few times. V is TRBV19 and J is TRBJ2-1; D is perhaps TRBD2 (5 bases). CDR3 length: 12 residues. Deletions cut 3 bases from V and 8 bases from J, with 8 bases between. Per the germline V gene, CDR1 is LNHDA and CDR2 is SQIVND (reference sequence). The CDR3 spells CASSIPGYEQFF. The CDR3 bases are TGTGCCAGTAGTATTCCGGGGTATGAGCAGTTCTTC.

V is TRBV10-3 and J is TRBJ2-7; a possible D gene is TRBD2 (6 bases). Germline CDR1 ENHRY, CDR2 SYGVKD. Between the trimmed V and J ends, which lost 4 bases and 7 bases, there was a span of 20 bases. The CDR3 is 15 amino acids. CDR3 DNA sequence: TGTGCCATCAGTGTAGGGACTCGGACTAAACCGGAGCAGTACTTC. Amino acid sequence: CAISVGTRTKPEQYF.

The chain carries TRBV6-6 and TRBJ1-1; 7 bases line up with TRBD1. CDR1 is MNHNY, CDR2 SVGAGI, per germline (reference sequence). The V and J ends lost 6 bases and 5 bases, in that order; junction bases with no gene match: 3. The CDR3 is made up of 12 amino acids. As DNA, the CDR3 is TGTGCCAGCAGCCCACAGGGGACTGAAGCTTTCTTT. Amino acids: CASSPQGTEAFF.

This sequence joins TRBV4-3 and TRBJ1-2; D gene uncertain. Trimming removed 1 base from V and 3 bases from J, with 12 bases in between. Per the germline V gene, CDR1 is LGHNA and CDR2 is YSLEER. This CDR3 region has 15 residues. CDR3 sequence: CASSQAANLDYGYTF. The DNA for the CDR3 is TGCGCCAGCAGCCAAGCGGCGAACCTAGACTATGGCTACACCTTC.

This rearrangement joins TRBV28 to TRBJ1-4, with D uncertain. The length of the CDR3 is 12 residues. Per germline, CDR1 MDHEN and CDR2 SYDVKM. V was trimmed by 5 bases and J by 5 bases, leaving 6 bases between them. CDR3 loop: CASSSVNEKLFF. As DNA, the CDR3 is TGTGCCAGCAGTAGCGTCAATGAAAAACTGTTTTTT.

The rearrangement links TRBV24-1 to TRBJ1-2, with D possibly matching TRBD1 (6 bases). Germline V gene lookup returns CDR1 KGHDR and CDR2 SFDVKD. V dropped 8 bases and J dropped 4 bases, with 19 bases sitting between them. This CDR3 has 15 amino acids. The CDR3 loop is CATKSSGATSYGYTF. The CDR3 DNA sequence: TGTGCCACCAAGTCCTCAGGGGCGACCTCCTATGGCTACACCTTC.

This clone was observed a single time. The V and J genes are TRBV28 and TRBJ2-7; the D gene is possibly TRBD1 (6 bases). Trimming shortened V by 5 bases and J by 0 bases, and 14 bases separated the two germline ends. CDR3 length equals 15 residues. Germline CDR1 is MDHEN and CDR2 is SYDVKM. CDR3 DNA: TGTGCCAGCAGTCCGACAGGCCCGAGCTCCTACGAGCAGTACTTC. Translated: CASSPTGPSSYEQYF.

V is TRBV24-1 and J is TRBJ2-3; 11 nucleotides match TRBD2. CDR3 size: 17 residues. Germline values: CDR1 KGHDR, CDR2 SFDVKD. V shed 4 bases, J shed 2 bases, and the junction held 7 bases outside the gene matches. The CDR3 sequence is CATSDPGLAEITDTQYF. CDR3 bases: TGTGCCACCAGTGACCCGGGACTAGCGGAGATCACAGATACGCAGTATTTT.

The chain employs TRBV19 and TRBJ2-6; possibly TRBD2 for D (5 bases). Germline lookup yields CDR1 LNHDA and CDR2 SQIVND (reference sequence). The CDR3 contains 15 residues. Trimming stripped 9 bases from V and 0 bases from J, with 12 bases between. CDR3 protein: CASESGRSGANVLTF. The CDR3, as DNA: TGTGCCAGCGAAAGCGGCCGCTCTGGGGCCAACGTCCTGACTTTC.